A single sample gave rise to the 23 T cell receptor beta chains below, sequenced in a study of T cells in Graves' hyperthyroidism and ophthalmopathy. The TCR beta CDR3 regions underwent amplification using RNA transcripts as the source. TCR CDR3 underwent first-round RT-PCR with the HTBI primer set. TCRdb reprocessed the multiplex PCR reads via MiXCR and lists one record per CDR3 protein. The sample includes 340,000 or so distinct CDR3 sequences, 15% to 20% of them seen just once. The sample comprised blood. The receptors were gathered from a man in his thirties or forties with Graves' hyperthyroidism.

This clonotype was detected a few times. V gene TRBV5-6 combines with J gene TRBJ2-1; D is possibly TRBD2 (5 bases). The V end was cut by 0 bases, the J end by 6 bases, with 10 bases between. Per germline, CDR1 SGHDT and CDR2 YYEEEE. This CDR3 region has 14 residues. CDR3 DNA: TGTGCCAGCAGCTTGGCCCTGACTACCAATGAGCAGTTCTTC. It encodes CASSLALTTNEQFF.

The sample holds many counts of this clonotype. The chain uses TRBV28 and TRBJ2-7, with D perhaps TRBD2 (5 bases). The germline CDR1 and CDR2 sequences are MDHEN and SYDVKM. The CDR3 totals 15 residues. Trimming removed 5 bases at V and 7 bases at J, with 21 bases between. The CDR3, as DNA: TGTGCCAGCAGTCCATCCGGGATCGGACCTCCGGAGCAGTACTTC. Its translation: CASSPSGIGPPEQYF.

In its sample, this clonotype was seen many times. The chain combines TRBV10-3 with TRBJ2-7; 9 bases fit TRBD2. CDR3 length equals 16 residues. The ends lost 4 bases at V and 3 bases at J; junction bases unmatched: 10. The germline CDR1 and CDR2 sequences are ENHRY and SYGVKD. Here the CDR3 DNA reads TGTGCCATCAGTGGGGTCGGAGGACTAGCGCGCTACGAGCAGTACTTC. Translating gives CAISGVGGLARYEQYF.

This clonotype appeared many times. The chain employs TRBV5-6 and TRBJ2-1; perhaps TRBD2 as D (6 bases). The germline V and J ends were trimmed by 4 bases and 2 bases, with 13 bases remaining between them. This CDR3 region has 15 residues. CDR1 and CDR2 from the germline V gene are SGHDT and YYEEEE. The CDR3 loop reads CASSPRGTAYNEQFF. In DNA, the CDR3 is TGTGCCAGCAGCCCCAGAGGGACTGCCTACAATGAGCAGTTCTTC.

The chain has TRBV29-1 and TRBJ1-4; D uncertain. The CDR3 has 12 amino acids. V lost 7 bases, J lost 3 bases, and 9 bases lay in between. Per the germline V gene, CDR1 is SQVTM and CDR2 is ANQGSEA. For the CDR3, the DNA is TGCAGCGCCGGTTCAGCTAATGAAAAACTGTTTTTT. It encodes CSAGSANEKLFF. Full variable domain (rest looked up from reference TRBV29-1 and TRBJ1-4): SAVISQKPSRDICQRGTSLTIQCQVDSQVTMMFWYRQQPGQSLTLIATANQGSEATYESGFVIDKFPISRPNLTFSTLTVSNMSPEDSSIYLCSAGSANEKLFFGSGTQLSVL.

The genes are TRBV30 and TRBJ2-1; D not resolved. This CDR3 spans 14 amino acids. V dropped 0 bases and J dropped 12 bases, with 18 bases sitting between them. Looked up from germline, CDR1 is GTSNPN and CDR2 is SVGIG (reference sequence). Here the CDR3 reads CAWSVHQDRRPQFF. DNA for the CDR3: TGTGCCTGGAGTGTACATCAAGATCGACGACCGCAGTTCTTC.

V and J are TRBV12-3 or TRBV12-4 and TRBJ1-5; D uncertain. This CDR3 region has 13 residues. The ends were cut back, 6 bases at V and 3 bases at J, with 9 bases in the middle. The CDR3 region has the DNA TGTGCCAGCAGCCCCAGCCCCAATCAGCCCCAGCATTTT. Translation gives CASSPSPNQPQHF.

There are many counts of this clonotype. The chain recombines TRBV28 with TRBJ1-4, with 7 bases lining up with TRBD1. Germline-derived CDR1 and CDR2 are MDHEN and SYDVKM. The ends lost 6 bases at V and 2 bases at J; junction bases unmatched: 3. CDR3 length: 14 amino acids. This CDR3 is CASSLTGTNEKLFF. The CDR3 DNA sequence: TGTGCCAGCAGCTTGACAGGGACTAATGAAAAACTGTTTTTT.

In its sample, this clonotype was seen many times. V is TRBV3-1 and J is TRBJ2-7; 10 positions agree with TRBD2. With 3 bases clipped from V and 2 bases from J, the junction kept 4 bases outside the gene matches. Germline V gene lookup returns CDR1 LGHDT and CDR2 YNNKEL (reference sequence). The CDR3 runs 15 residues. CDR3 coding DNA: TGTGCCAGCAGCCACTGGACTAGCGGAACCTACGAGCAGTACTTC. Protein product: CASSHWTSGTYEQYF.

The chain couples TRBV24-1 to TRBJ1-5; D not resolved. Germline V gene sequence: CDR1 KGHDR, CDR2 SFDVKD. V was shortened by 2 bases and J by 0 bases, with 1 base between the two germline ends. The CDR3 contains 13 residues. This CDR3 is CATSDYSNQPQHF. The CDR3 DNA sequence: TGTGCCACCAGTGATTATAGCAATCAGCCCCAGCATTTT.

At least ten counts were recorded for this clonotype. The chain has TRBV11-3 and TRBJ2-5; D is ambiguous. V was pared by 5 bases and J by 7 bases, with 14 bases between. This CDR3 spans 13 amino acids. In germline, CDR1 is SGHNT, CDR2 YENEEA. The CDR3 DNA is TGTGCCAGCAGCGAGGCCTCAGGTCGGACCCAGTACTTC. Its translation: CASSEASGRTQYF.

This chain links TRBV7-2 with TRBJ2-3; 7 bases are a match to TRBD2. The CDR3 consists of 17 residues. CDR1 is SGHTA, CDR2 FQGNSA, per germline. Trimming took 1 base from V and 4 from J; bases not matched to a gene: 11. The CDR3 coding sequence is TGTGCCAGCAGCTTAGGGGCTCGCGGGAGCGGGGCAGATACGCAGTATTTT. Its translation is CASSLGARGSGADTQYF.

The gene calls are TRBV29-1 and TRBJ2-7, with TRBD1 matching over 7 bases. Germline V gene sequence: CDR1 SQVTM, CDR2 ANQGSEA. The CDR3 is made up of 12 amino acids. Trimming at V came to 6 bases and at J to 2 bases, leaving 4 bases not matched to a gene. The CDR3: CSVQGVAYEQYF. The CDR3 nucleotides read TGCAGCGTCCAGGGGGTTGCCTACGAGCAGTACTTC.

This clonotype showed up many times. The chain uses TRBV11-2 and TRBJ2-3; D perhaps matches TRBD2 (6 bases). CDR3 length equals 12 residues. Germline values: CDR1 SGHAT, CDR2 FQNNGV. Between the trimmed V and J ends, which lost 5 bases and 5 bases, there was a span of 8 bases. The CDR3 loop is CASSPGLDTQYF. CDR3 DNA: TGTGCCAGCAGCCCGGGACTAGATACGCAGTATTTT.

A few counts support this clonotype. This chain connects TRBV28 to TRBJ2-6, with 8 bases that match TRBD1. The V and J ends lost 6 bases and 2 bases, in that order; junction bases with no gene match: 3. The CDR3 is made up of 15 amino acids. Germline loops: CDR1 MDHEN, CDR2 SYDVKM. This CDR3 reads CASRSGGTGANVLTF. CDR3 nucleotide sequence: TGTGCCAGCAGATCAGGGGGCACTGGGGCCAACGTCCTGACTTTC.

This clonotype was detected many times. The chain combines TRBV13 with TRBJ1-1, with unresolved D. The germline V and J ends were trimmed by 0 bases and 3 bases, with 14 bases remaining between them. There are 16 residues in the CDR3. Germline-derived CDR1 and CDR2 are PRHDT and FYEKMQ (reference sequence). CDR3 nucleotide sequence: TGTGCCAGCAGCTTAGGAAACGCGGCTTTCGACACTGAAGCTTTCTTT. It codes for CASSLGNAAFDTEAFF.

This clonotype was counted between two and nine times. Relative to the germline gene, one junction end is altered; a read error may explain this. This chain uses TRBV30 with TRBJ1-5; D gene ambiguous. Looked up from germline, CDR1 is GTSNPN and CDR2 is SVGIG (reference sequence). CDR3 length: 13 residues. CDR3 DNA: TGTGCCTGGAATTCGCATAGCAATCAGCCCCAGCGTTTT. This translates into CAWNSHSNQPQRF.

This clonotype came up many times. The chain carries TRBV10-3 and TRBJ2-1, with D possibly being TRBD2 (6 bases). V was shortened by 4 bases and J by 5 bases, with 9 bases between the two germline ends. Per germline, CDR1 ENHRY and CDR2 SYGVKD. The CDR3 runs 13 residues. The CDR3 reads CAISGGGDNEQFF. CDR3 nucleotides: TGTGCCATCAGTGGCGGAGGGGACAATGAGCAGTTCTTC.

This clonotype was picked up a small number of times. The rearrangement links TRBV10-3 to TRBJ1-5, with no clear D. V dropped 2 bases and J dropped 8 bases, with 7 bases sitting between them. This CDR3 region has 12 residues. The germline V gene has CDR1 ENHRY and CDR2 SYGVKD. CDR3: CAISETGEPQHF. Here the CDR3 DNA reads TGTGCCATCAGTGAGACGGGCGAGCCCCAGCATTTT.

This chain links TRBV27 with TRBJ1-1; D is perhaps TRBD1 (6 bases). Trimming pared 5 bases from V and 6 bases from J, leaving 16 bases between. Germline CDR1 MNHEY, CDR2 SMNVEV (reference sequence). CDR3 size: 14 residues. Here the CDR3 reads CASSGYGGLSEAFF. The CDR3 DNA follows: TGTGCCAGCAGTGGATACGGGGGGCTATCTGAAGCTTTCTTT.

V is TRBV6-2 or TRBV6-3 and J is TRBJ2-6; D gene ambiguous. V lost 10 bases and J lost 3, with 10 bases in between. There are 13 residues in the CDR3. Germline loops: CDR1 MNHEY, CDR2 SVGEGT. The CDR3 DNA reads as TGTGCCACCCGTAGAGGTGGGGCCAACGTCCTGACTTTC. Amino acid sequence: CATRRGGANVLTF.

The rearrangement uses TRBV9 and TRBJ1-2; TRBD1 matches at 7 bases. The germline V gene encodes CDR1 SGDLS and CDR2 YYNGEE. V gave up 3 bases and J gave up 4 bases; unmatched junction bases: 9. The length of the CDR3 is 15 residues. The CDR3 nucleotides read TGTGCCAGCAGCGATGGGACAGATTCCTCCTATGGCTACACCTTC. Its translation is CASSDGTDSSYGYTF.

This clonotype was detected ten times or more. This rearrangement joins TRBV28 to TRBJ2-5; a possible D gene is TRBD2 (7 bases). The CDR3 loop spans 20 amino acids. Germline V gives CDR1 MDHEN, CDR2 SYDVKM. V was pared by 1 base and J by 5 bases, with 29 bases between. CDR3 sequence reads: CASSLSSLRAGHLTLETQYF. In nucleotides, the CDR3 is TGTGCCAGCAGTTTATCCTCCCTGAGAGCGGGACACCTAACACTCGAGACCCAGTACTTC. Full variable domain (outside the CDR3, taken from reference TRBV28 and TRBJ2-5): DVKVTQSSRYLVKRTGEKVFLECVQDMDHENMFWYRQDPGLGLRLIYFSYDVKMKEKGDIPEGYSVSREKKERFSLILESASTNQTSMYLCASSLSSLRAGHLTLETQYFGPGTRLLVL.